Detailed here is one T cell receptor (beta chain). Its target is unknown. Method: immunoSEQ multiplex PCR; TCRdb's copy keeps in-frame clones and lacks some. This table holds about 85,000 clones, roughly 80% found once. These data come from a study of graft-versus-host responses after intestinal transplantation. Study outcomes and limitations: In recipient marrow, GvH clones were found, and some appeared first in ileum or blood.

Germline V gene sequence: CDR1 SGHTS, CDR2 YDEGEE. The CDR3 length is 14 residues. The V and J ends lost 7 bases and 8 bases, in that order; junction bases with no gene match: 13. This chain connects TRBV5-8 to TRBJ1-2, with TRBD1 identical over 8 bases. This clonotype was sampled from a human donor who received an intestinal transplant. Here the sequenced sample was unstimulated CD4+ T cells sorted from spleen or lymph node cells, taken before intestinal transplant. Here the CDR3 DNA reads TGTGCCAGCTCTACTTGGACAGGGTTAGGCGGCTACACCTTC. Protein: CASSTWTGLGGYTF. The full variable domain, in which reference TRBV5-8 and TRBJ1-2 provide the parts outside the CDR3, is EAGVTQSPTHLIKTRGQQATLRCSPISGHTSVYWYQQALGLGLQFLLWYDEGEERNRGNFPPRFSGRQFPNYSSELNVNALELEDSALYLCASSTWTGLGGYTFGSGTRLTVV.